This T cell receptor (beta chain) was retrieved from a study of patients and donors after allogeneic stem cell transplantation. Trimming took 1 base from V and 0 from J, leaving 10 bases between them. The CDR3 length is 15 residues. Germline loops: CDR1 SGDLS, CDR2 YYNGEE. Each CDR3 protein gets one entry after TCRdb re-called the RT-PCR reads with MiXCR. The repertoire holds roughly 880,000 distinct CDR3 sequences, with under 20% as singletons. The TCR originated in a human donor who was either an allogeneic HSCT recipient or a stem cell or donor lymphocyte infusion donor (not recorded which). It is not recorded whose cells these are; they may come from a transplant donor. The sequencing sample was made of blood, either unsorted or a sorted T cell fraction (not recorded which). The chain combines TRBV9 with TRBJ1-1, with D possibly matching TRBD1 (5 bases). CDR3: CASSVQGSMNTEAFF. CDR3 DNA sequence: TGTGCCAGCAGCGTACAGGGAAGCATGAACACTGAAGCTTTCTTT.